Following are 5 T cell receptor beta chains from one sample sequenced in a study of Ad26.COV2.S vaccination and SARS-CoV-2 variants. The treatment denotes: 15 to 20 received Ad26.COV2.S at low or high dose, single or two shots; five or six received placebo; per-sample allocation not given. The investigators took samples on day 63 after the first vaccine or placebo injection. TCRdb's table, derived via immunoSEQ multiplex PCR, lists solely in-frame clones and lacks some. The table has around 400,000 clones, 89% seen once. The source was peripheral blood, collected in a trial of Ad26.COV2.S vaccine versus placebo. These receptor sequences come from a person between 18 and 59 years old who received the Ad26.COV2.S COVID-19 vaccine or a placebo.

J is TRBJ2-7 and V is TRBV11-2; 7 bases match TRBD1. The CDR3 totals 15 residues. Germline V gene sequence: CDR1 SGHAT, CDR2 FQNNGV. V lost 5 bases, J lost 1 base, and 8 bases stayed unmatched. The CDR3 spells CASSLGTAYSYEQYF. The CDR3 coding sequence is TGTGCCAGCAGCCTCGGGACAGCGTATTCCTACGAGCAGTACTTC.

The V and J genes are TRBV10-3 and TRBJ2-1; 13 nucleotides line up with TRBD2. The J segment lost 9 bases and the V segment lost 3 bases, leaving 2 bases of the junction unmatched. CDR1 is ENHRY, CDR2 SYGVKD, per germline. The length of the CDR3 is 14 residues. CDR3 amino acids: CAISELAGGGEQFF. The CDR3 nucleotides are TGTGCCATCAGTGAACTAGCGGGAGGGGGTGAGCAGTTCTTC.

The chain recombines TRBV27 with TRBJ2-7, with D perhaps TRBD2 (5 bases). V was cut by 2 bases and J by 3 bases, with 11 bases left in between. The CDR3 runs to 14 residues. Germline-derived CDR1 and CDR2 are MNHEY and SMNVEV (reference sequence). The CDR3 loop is CASSLDTRGYEQYF. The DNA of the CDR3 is TGTGCCAGCAGTTTAGATACTAGAGGCTACGAGCAGTACTTC.

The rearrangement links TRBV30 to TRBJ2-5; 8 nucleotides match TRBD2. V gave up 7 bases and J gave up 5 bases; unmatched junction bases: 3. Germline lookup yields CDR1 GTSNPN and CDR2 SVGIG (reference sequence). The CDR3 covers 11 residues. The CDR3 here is CASGGMETQYF. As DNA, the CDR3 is TGTGCCTCGGGAGGGATGGAGACCCAGTACTTC.

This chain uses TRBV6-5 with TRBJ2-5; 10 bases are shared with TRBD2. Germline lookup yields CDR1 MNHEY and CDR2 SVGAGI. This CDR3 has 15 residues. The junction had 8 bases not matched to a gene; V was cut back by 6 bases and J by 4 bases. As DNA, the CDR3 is TGTGCCAGCAGAAAAAATATAGCGGGAGGAGAGACCCAGTACTTC. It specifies CASRKNIAGGETQYF.